These 24 T cell receptor beta chains originate from one sample sequenced in a study of shared clonotypes between healthy human individuals. The data were produced by immunoSEQ multiplex PCR, yet TCRdb's version contains in-frame clones alone and is incomplete. This sample yields some 2,000,000 clones, of which more than 90% are seen a single time; roughly 0.13% belongs to the top ten. What was sequenced was naive CD4+ T cells sorted from blood. Subset given: CD45RA+ positively selected. The receptors shown here come from a man between 18 and 29 years old in good health.

CDR3 amino acids: CASTRDRGTGDTQYF. The CDR3 DNA reads TGCGCCAGCACTCGGGACAGGGGTACCGGAGATACGCAGTATTTT. This sequence joins TRBV5-1 and TRBJ2-3; 10 bases agree with TRBD1. The CDR3 covers 15 residues. Germline loops: CDR1 SGHRS, CDR2 YFSETQ. V shed 6 bases, J shed 5 bases, and the junction held 9 bases outside the gene matches.

The chain recombines TRBV27 with TRBJ2-7; no definite D call. Trimming pared 0 bases from V and 0 bases from J, leaving 6 bases between. This CDR3 is 14 amino acids long. Germline lookup yields CDR1 MNHEY and CDR2 SMNVEV (reference sequence). The CDR3 coding sequence is TGTGCCAGCAGTTTATCGCACAACTCCTACGAGCAGTACTTC. Amino acid sequence: CASSLSHNSYEQYF.

The J gene is TRBJ2-7, the V gene TRBV5-6; possibly TRBD1 for D (5 bases). The V and J ends lost 2 bases and 0 bases respectively, with 9 bases between them. Germline CDR1 is SGHDT and CDR2 is YYEEEE. There are 14 residues in the CDR3. CDR3 nucleotides: TGTGCCAGCAGCTTAGGGGCACACTCCTACGAGCAGTACTTC. Protein sequence: CASSLGAHSYEQYF.

The V and J genes are TRBV7-2 and TRBJ2-5, with no clear D. The CDR3 is made up of 15 amino acids. Per germline, CDR1 SGHTA and CDR2 FQGNSA. Deletions cut 4 bases from V and 4 bases from J, with 16 bases between. Here the CDR3 DNA reads TGTGCCAGCAGCTCAACTTCTAGTAGAGGAGAGACCCAGTACTTC. It translates to CASSSTSSRGETQYF.

The chain uses TRBV9 and TRBJ2-3, with 7 positions matching TRBD2. The CDR3 spans 13 residues. J was trimmed by 4 bases and V by 5 bases; bases with no gene match: 4. Looked up from germline, CDR1 is SGDLS and CDR2 is YYNGEE. CDR3 residues: CASSGGSADTQYF. For the CDR3, the DNA is TGTGCCAGCAGTGGCGGGAGTGCAGATACGCAGTATTTT.

The chain couples TRBV5-1 to TRBJ2-5; D is ambiguous. V lost 0 bases and J lost 3, with 15 bases in between. From germline, CDR1 is SGHRS and CDR2 YFSETQ. The CDR3 loop spans 16 amino acids. Here the CDR3 DNA reads TGCGCCAGCAGCTTGGCCTTCGTCGGCTTAGAAGAGACCCAGTACTTC. The encoded protein is CASSLAFVGLEETQYF. The full variable domain, rest sourced from reference TRBV5-1 and TRBJ2-5, is KAGVTQTPRYLIKTRGQQVTLSCSPISGHRSVSWYQQTPGQGLQFLFEYFSETQRNKGNFPGRFSGRQFSNSRSEMNVSTLELGDSALYLCASSLAFVGLEETQYFGPGTRLLVL.

Only one count was recorded for this clone. The same CDR3 arises from other DNA sequences in this sample as well. The rearrangement links TRBV6-1 to TRBJ1-1; tentative D call: TRBD1 (6 bases). V was clipped by 6 bases and J by 1 base, with 9 bases between them. The CDR3 is 13 residues long. The germline V gene encodes CDR1 MNHNS and CDR2 SASEGT. The CDR3 region has the DNA TGTGCCAGCAGGGGGGGCGGGAACACTGAAGCTTTCTTT. It encodes CASRGGGNTEAFF.

The chain is built from TRBV11-1 and TRBJ1-1, with 10 bases fitting TRBD1. This CDR3 comprises 15 residues. The trim removed 1 base at V and 3 bases at J, leaving 2 bases unmatched. Germline V lookup: CDR1 SGHAT, CDR2 FQDESV (reference sequence). The CDR3 coding sequence is TGTGCCAGCAGCTTAGGACAGGGGGCAGACACTGAAGCTTTCTTT. This gives the protein CASSLGQGADTEAFF.

In regard to this clone: Other nucleotide sequences from this sample produce the same CDR3. The chain recombines TRBV18 with TRBJ1-1; the D gene is possibly TRBD1 (5 bases). The CDR3 totals 13 residues. Germline CDR1 reads KGHSH; CDR2 reads LQKENI. Trimming took off 3 bases at V and 4 bases at J, with 9 bases between the two ends. The CDR3 bases are TGTGCCAGCTCACCGGCTGGGGGCACTGAAGCTTTCTTT. The encoded protein is CASSPAGGTEAFF.

The CDR3 region has the DNA TGTGCCAGCAGCTTGGTTGGGGCAGGTTGGACAGATACGCAGTATTTT. Protein product: CASSLVGAGWTDTQYF. The V call is TRBV5-4, the J call TRBJ2-3; possible D gene TRBD1, 5 bases. Trimming removed 0 bases from V and 3 bases from J, with 14 bases in between. This CDR3 has 16 residues. CDR1 SGHNT and CDR2 YYREEE come from the germline V gene (reference sequence).

This chain links TRBV7-9 with TRBJ1-1; D uncertain. V was cut by 4 bases and J by 4 bases, with 13 bases left in between. CDR1 is SEHNR, CDR2 FQNEAQ, per germline (reference sequence). This CDR3 has 14 amino acids. The CDR3, as DNA: TGTGCCAGCAGCTCTTTGAACGGCGTCACTGAAGCTTTCTTT. It is translated as CASSSLNGVTEAFF.

This sequence joins TRBV2 and TRBJ2-7; the D gene is possibly TRBD2 (5 bases). Trimming left V 7 bases short and J 4 bases short, with 11 bases between. CDR1 and CDR2 from the germline V gene are SNHLY and FYNNEI. The CDR3 length is 12 residues. The CDR3 sequence is CASKGDGYEQYF. CDR3 coding DNA: TGTGCCAGCAAGGGAGATGGATACGAGCAGTACTTC.

The chain recombines TRBV7-2 with TRBJ2-7, with D possibly TRBD2 on 5 matching bases. Trimming cost V 0 bases and J 3 bases, with 9 bases left between them. The CDR3 is 14 residues long. Looked up from germline, CDR1 is SGHTA and CDR2 is FQGNSA. The DNA of the CDR3 is TGTGCCAGCAGCTTAGCTAGCGCTAACTACGAGCAGTACTTC. This translates into CASSLASANYEQYF.

The V call is TRBV11-2, the J call TRBJ2-2; no reliable D call. CDR3 size: 12 residues. V lost 7 bases, J lost 5 bases, and 8 bases lay in between. From germline, CDR1 is SGHAT and CDR2 FQNNGV. CDR3 in DNA: TGTGCCAGCACCCGAGAAACCGGGGAGCTGTTTTTT. It encodes CASTRETGELFF.

The CDR3 reads CALGVRRTNEKLFF. CDR3 in DNA: TGTGCCCTAGGGGTTCGAAGAACTAATGAAAAACTGTTTTTT. The rearrangement links TRBV27 to TRBJ1-4, with D possibly matching TRBD1 (5 bases). CDR1 MNHEY and CDR2 SMNVEV come from the germline V gene (reference sequence). The length of the CDR3 is 14 residues. The V gene lost 11 bases and the J gene lost 1 base, with 14 bases spanning the gap.

The V gene is TRBV7-3, the J gene TRBJ1-1, with a weak D call TRBD1 (6 bases). Germline V lookup: CDR1 SGHTA, CDR2 FQGTGA. Trimming took 1 base from V and 1 from J, leaving 7 bases between them. This CDR3 comprises 14 residues. CDR3: CASSLMGQNTEAFF. The CDR3, as DNA: TGTGCCAGCAGCTTAATGGGACAGAACACTGAAGCTTTCTTT.

As regards this clone: Other nucleotide sequences in the sample specify the same CDR3. V gene TRBV6-1 combines with J gene TRBJ1-3, with D maybe TRBD1 (6 bases). Between the trimmed V and J ends, which lost 0 bases and 0 bases, there was a span of 9 bases. Germline V gene sequence: CDR1 MNHNS, CDR2 SASEGT. CDR3 length equals 16 residues. The CDR3 coding sequence is TGTGCCAGCAGTGAAGCCGGACAGAGCTCTGGAAACACCATATATTTT. It codes for CASSEAGQSSGNTIYF.

The gene calls are TRBV7-8 and TRBJ1-4, with D uncertain. The CDR3 runs 14 residues. V was clipped by 5 bases and J by 7 bases, with 14 bases between them. Germline loops: CDR1 SGHVS, CDR2 FQNEAQ. The CDR3 is CASSASGQLEKLFF. For the CDR3, the DNA is TGTGCCAGCAGCGCGAGCGGTCAGCTTGAAAAACTGTTTTTT.

Comments on this clone: The sample holds other DNA sequences that translate to the same CDR3. The V and J genes are TRBV30 and TRBJ1-4; D gene ambiguous. There are 11 residues in the CDR3. CDR1 and CDR2 (germline): GTSNPN, SVGIG (reference sequence). V was pared by 2 bases and J by 7 bases, with 5 bases between. Here the CDR3 reads CAWSNREKLFF. CDR3 nucleotides: TGTGCCTGGAGTAATCGTGAAAAACTGTTTTTT.

The chain recombines TRBV28 with TRBJ2-4, with TRBD2 identical over 15 bases. V gave up 4 bases and J gave up 6 bases; unmatched junction bases: 7. Germline loops: CDR1 MDHEN, CDR2 SYDVKM. The length of the CDR3 is 17 residues. CDR3 amino acids: CASSSPGLAGGGNIQYF. The DNA for the CDR3 is TGTGCCAGCAGTTCCCCGGGACTAGCGGGGGGCGGAAACATTCAGTACTTC.

The sample holds one count of this clone. This chain links TRBV7-9 with TRBJ2-1, with TRBD1 matching over 7 bases. Germline V gene sequence: CDR1 SEHNR, CDR2 FQNEAQ (reference sequence). J was trimmed by 6 bases and V by 4 bases; bases with no gene match: 6. This CDR3 region has 14 residues. The CDR3 region is CASSSWGQTNEQFF. The CDR3 DNA is TGTGCCAGCAGCTCGTGGGGACAGACCAATGAGCAGTTCTTC.

V and J are TRBV14 and TRBJ1-2; D is undetermined. The germline V and J ends were trimmed by 0 bases and 0 bases, with 11 bases remaining between them. Germline-derived CDR1 and CDR2 are SGHDN and FVKESK. The CDR3 contains 16 residues. The CDR3 DNA sequence: TGTGCCAGCAGCCAAGATCGGCAGACAACTAACTATGGCTACACCTTC. This gives the protein CASSQDRQTTNYGYTF. Looking up the rest from reference TRBV14 and TRBJ1-2 gives the full variable domain: EAGVTQFPSHSVIEKGQTVTLRCDPISGHDNLYWYRRVMGKEIKFLLHFVKESKQDESGMPNNRFLAERTGGTYSTLKVQPAELEDSGVYFCASSQDRQTTNYGYTFGSGTRLTVV.

A remark on this clone: An end of the junction does not agree with germline; a read error may underlie this. V and J are TRBV10-3 and TRBJ1-1; D is unresolved. This CDR3 has 14 residues. Germline V gene lookup returns CDR1 ENHRY and CDR2 SYGVKD. As DNA, the CDR3 is TGTGCCATCCGTGACGGCAGCCTCGGTCCTGAAGCTTTCTTT. This encodes CAIRDGSLGPEAFF.

The chain uses TRBV27 and TRBJ2-7; TRBD1 agrees at 7 bases. Losses at the gene ends were 0 bases for V and 0 bases for J; bases not matched to a gene: 5. The CDR3 extends over 16 amino acids. Looked up from germline, CDR1 is MNHEY and CDR2 is SMNVEV (reference sequence). CDR3 bases: TGTGCCAGCAGTTTATCGATTGGGACAGCCTCCTACGAGCAGTACTTC. Its protein product is CASSLSIGTASYEQYF.